These T cell receptor beta chains were read from a single sample in a study of blood T cell repertoires in COVID-19. Clones were read by immunoSEQ multiplex PCR, and TCRdb kept only the in-frame ones, dropping some. The sample carries under 350,000 clones, less than 90% recorded once. Sequenced material: peripheral blood. The receptors were gathered from a human donor in a cohort sampled during active COVID-19. Both conserved end residues are part of each CDR3. A D gene is named only where the DNA matches it firmly. Some rows mark clone size as missing; the rest say once, few, many or name a class of expanded clone.

D gene,clone size,V gene,J gene,CDR3 DNA,CDR3 protein
-,-,TRBV27,TRBJ2-1,TGTGCCAGCAGCCCAGGGGCCCCAGAGCAGTTCTTC,CASSPGAPEQFF
-,-,TRBV11-3,TRBJ2-3,TGTGCCAGCAGCTTAATGGGCAGCACGGATACGCAGTATTTT,CASSLMGSTDTQYF
-,-,TRBV10-3,TRBJ1-2,TGTGCCATCAGTGAGACAGGGAACTATGGCTACACCTTC,CAISETGNYGYTF
-,-,TRBV28,TRBJ1-5,TGTGCCAGCAGCAACACGGGTCAGCCCCAGCATTTT,CASSNTGQPQHF
TRBD2,few,TRBV9,TRBJ2-1,TGTGCCAGCAGCGTAGGTTCGGGACTAGCACCCTCTGAGACATCAAATGAGCAGTTCTTC,CASSVGSGLAPSETSNEQFF
TRBD2,-,TRBV7-6,TRBJ2-2,TGTGCCAGCAGCTTAATGACTAGCGGGGTTGGGGAGCTGTTTTTT,CASSLMTSGVGELFF
TRBD1,few,TRBV7-9,TRBJ1-2,TGTGCCAGCAGCCCCAGACCGACAGGGAGTGGGGCCTACTATGGCTACACCTTC,CASSPRPTGSGAYYGYTF
-,-,TRBV28,TRBJ1-4,TGTGCCAGCAGCCGTGGGGGGGGGCTCCGCCCAACTAATGAAAAACTGTTTTTT,CASSRGGGLRPTNEKLFF
-,-,TRBV20-1,TRBJ2-1,TGCAGCGTCGGGAGCCCTTGGGAGCAGTTCTTC,CSVGSPWEQFF
TRBD1,once,TRBV5-1,TRBJ1-2,TGCGCCAGCAGCATGGACAGGGGGCACTATGGCTACACCTTC,CASSMDRGHYGYTF
TRBD1,-,TRBV20-1,TRBJ1-1,TGCAGTGCTAGTGGGACAGGGGAAGGTTTGGCTTTCTTT,CSASGTGEGLAFF
-,-,TRBV28,TRBJ1-3,TGTGCCAGCAGTTTGTCCTGGGGGACTTCTGGAAACACCATATATTTT,CASSLSWGTSGNTIYF
TRBD2,-,TRBV6-4,TRBJ2-3,TGTGCCAGCTCCGAGATAGCGGGAGGGAGCACAGATACGCAGTATTTT,CASSEIAGGSTDTQYF
TRBD2,-,TRBV7-7,TRBJ2-5,TGTGCCAGCAGCTGGCGAGGTACAGCGGGAGTAGAGACCCAGTACTTC,CASSWRGTAGVETQYF
-,few,TRBV7-9,TRBJ2-5,TGTGCCAGCAGCCACGGCGGCGCGGGTCAAGAGACCCAGTACTTC,CASSHGGAGQETQYF
-,-,TRBV7-2,TRBJ2-1,TGTGCCAGCAGCTTATTCTTGGCGGATAACCTCTACAATGAGCAGTTCTTC,CASSLFLADNLYNEQFF
TRBD1,few,TRBV7-9,TRBJ2-7,TGTGCCAGCAGCTTCGGCCAGGGGGTTGCAGTGTTC,CASSFGQGVAVF
-,few,TRBV2,TRBJ1-1,TGTGCCAGCAGTGTTATAACGGACATCCCGGAGGCTTTCTTT,CASSVITDIPEAFF
-,-,TRBV11-3,TRBJ2-1,TGTGCCAGCAGCAGAGACGCCGAGACTTACAATGAGCAGTTCTTC,CASSRDAETYNEQFF
-,-,TRBV18,TRBJ1-1,TGTGCCAGCTCAACAGGGAGATGGGGCACTGAAGCTTTCTTT,CASSTGRWGTEAFF
-,-,TRBV18,TRBJ1-6,TGTGCCAGCTCACACAGTAACAGGGCTAAGAATTCACCCCTCCACTTT,CASSHSNRAKNSPLHF
TRBD2,-,TRBV5-1,TRBJ2-2,TGCGCCAGCAGTCCGACTAGCGCTGGGGAGCTGTTTTTT,CASSPTSAGELFF
TRBD2,few,TRBV18,TRBJ2-7,TGTGCCAGCTCACCGACTAGCGGGAGGCCCAATCACGAGCAGTACTTC,CASSPTSGRPNHEQYF
TRBD1,-,TRBV27,TRBJ2-7,TGTGCCAGCAGTTTAGGGACAGGGATGGGCTACGAGCAGTACTTC,CASSLGTGMGYEQYF
TRBD2,-,TRBV12-5,TRBJ2-1,TGTGCTAGTGGTTTCTCCACCCGGGGGGGCGCGGAGCAGTTCTTC,CASGFSTRGGAEQFF
-,-,TRBV4-2,TRBJ1-1,TGTGCCAGCAGCCAAGAAAGCACTAGGGTCCGGACTGAAGCTTTCTTT,CASSQESTRVRTEAFF
-,-,TRBV14,TRBJ2-1,TGTGCCAGCAGCCAAAGCGCGACCCCACGTTACAATGAGCAGTTCTTC,CASSQSATPRYNEQFF
TRBD2,-,TRBV5-4,TRBJ2-2,TGTGCCAGCAGCCCGGGGACTAGCGCGAACACCGGGGAGCTGTTTTTT,CASSPGTSANTGELFF
TRBD2,-,TRBV11-2,TRBJ2-3,TGTGCCAGCAGCGCCCTTAGCGGGCGGGGGACAGATACGCAGTATTTT,CASSALSGRGTDTQYF
-,-,TRBV5-1,TRBJ2-5,TGCGCCAGCAGCTTGGTTGGGGCCGAGACCCAGTACTTC,CASSLVGAETQYF
-,-,TRBV5-1,TRBJ2-3,TGCGCCAGCAGCCCTCAGGCACTGAGCACAGATACGCAGTATTTT,CASSPQALSTDTQYF
-,-,TRBV5-6,TRBJ1-2,TGTGCCAGCAGCTTTTTCGGACAGACGAACTATGGCTACACCTTC,CASSFFGQTNYGYTF
TRBD1,-,TRBV2,TRBJ1-1,TGTGCCAGCAGTGCCACAGGGGATACTGAAGCTTTCTTT,CASSATGDTEAFF
-,-,TRBV3-1/TRBV3-2,TRBJ2-2,TGTGCCAGCAGCCTACCCGAGGGAGTGAGGACCGGGGAGCTGTTTTTT,CASSLPEGVRTGELFF
TRBD2,-,TRBV19,TRBJ2-1,TGTGCCAGTAGTAGGCGGGAGGTTAATGAGCAGTTCTTC,CASSRREVNEQFF
TRBD1,few,TRBV12-3/TRBV12-4,TRBJ1-6,TGTGCCAGCAGGGACAGGGCTAATTCACCCCTCCACTTT,CASRDRANSPLHF
TRBD1,-,TRBV5-1,TRBJ2-5,TGCGCCAGCAGCTTCTCGACAGGGGGCGGGGAGACCCAGTACTTC,CASSFSTGGGETQYF
-,-,TRBV6-2/TRBV6-3,TRBJ1-2,TGTGCCAGCAGTTACTCGAGTAGTTACTATGGCTACACCTTC,CASSYSSSYYGYTF
TRBD2,-,TRBV7-2,TRBJ2-7,TGTGCCAGCAGCTTATCGACTAGCGGGAGTTACGAGCAGTACTTC,CASSLSTSGSYEQYF
TRBD1,-,TRBV7-9,TRBJ1-2,TGTGCCAGCAGCCGGGACAGGAATGGCTACACCTTC,CASSRDRNGYTF
-,-,TRBV7-8,TRBJ1-2,TGTGCCAGCAGCTTAGCGCCGGCAGGGCGTGATGGCTACACCTTC,CASSLAPAGRDGYTF
-,-,TRBV7-2,TRBJ1-6,TGTGCCAGCAGCTTAAGCACCTGGCGGCGCAATTCACCCCTCCACTTT,CASSLSTWRRNSPLHF
-,-,TRBV28,TRBJ1-2,TGTGCCAGCAGGTTACAGGGCTCTGGCTACACCTTC,CASRLQGSGYTF
TRBD1,-,TRBV5-4,TRBJ2-7,TGTGCCAGCAGCTCTGGGACAGCTTCTTACGAGCAGTACTTC,CASSSGTASYEQYF
TRBD1,-,TRBV28,TRBJ2-4,TGTGCCAGCAGTCCTCGACAGGGGGCGTTCATTCAGTACTTC,CASSPRQGAFIQYF
-,-,TRBV7-3,TRBJ2-2,TGTGCCAGCAGTACAGCCACCGGGGAGCTGTTTTTT,CASSTATGELFF
-,few,TRBV27,TRBJ1-6,TGTGCCAGCAGTTCGCTTAGGGAGCCTGGTTCACCCCTCCACTTT,CASSSLREPGSPLHF
-,-,TRBV19,TRBJ1-5,TGTGCCAGTAGTGCGCAGGGTAGTCTGCCCCAGCATTTT,CASSAQGSLPQHF
-,-,TRBV27,TRBJ1-2,TGTGCCAGCAGCAACTACCCAGGGACTAACTATGGCTACACCTTC,CASSNYPGTNYGYTF
-,-,TRBV20-1,TRBJ2-7,TGCAGTGCTGGCAGCTACGAGCAGTACTTC,CSAGSYEQYF
-,-,TRBV29-1,TRBJ2-3,TGCAGCCTTCGAGGAGGCTCCACAGATACGCAGTATTTT,CSLRGGSTDTQYF
-,-,TRBV11-3,TRBJ1-5,TGTGCCAGCAGCTTAGAGTTGGGGGGGGGCTATAGCAATCAGCCCCAGCATTTT,CASSLELGGGYSNQPQHF
-,-,TRBV6-6,TRBJ2-4,TGTGCCAGCACCCTGGGAGGGGGTGGGAAAGACATTCAGTACTTC,CASTLGGGGKDIQYF
-,-,TRBV6-5,TRBJ2-2,TGTGCCAGCAGTCGACCGGCGGGGCCCGGGGAGCTGTTTTTT,CASSRPAGPGELFF
TRBD2,-,TRBV4-2,TRBJ2-5,TGTGCCAGCAGCCAAGCGCTAGCGGGAGGGGAGACCCAGTACTTC,CASSQALAGGETQYF
TRBD1,-,TRBV5-5,TRBJ1-4,TGTGCCAGCAGCCTTGGGACAGGGGGTGAAAAACTGTTTTTT,CASSLGTGGEKLFF